This T cell receptor (beta chain) was sequenced for a study of T cell responses to AZD1222 COVID-19 vaccine. Study-level results: Close to half of all spike-specific TCRs reportedly target regions of the variants that are unmutated. Vaccine-related CD4 TCRs covered spike, predominating at 160-218 and 743-854. Donors in the cohort were predominantly white British and more often female, and clonal diversity was possibly underestimated.

In the case of this clone: Antigen unknown.

Data came from immunoSEQ multiplex PCR; TCRdb stores just in-frame clones and leaves some out. Among approximately 110,000 clones listed, around 82% were seen once. V lost 5 bases and J lost 3, with 18 bases in between. In germline, CDR1 is KGHDR, CDR2 SFDVKD. The CDR3 has 17 residues. The sample here was peripheral blood, taken on day 0 of AZD1222 vaccination. The rearrangement uses TRBV24-1 and TRBJ2-2; possibly TRBD2 for D (6 bases). This clonotype was obtained from an adult in good health. CDR3 region: CATSAPEGVGDTGELFF. In nucleotides, the CDR3 is TGTGCCACCAGTGCTCCGGAGGGCGTCGGGGACACCGGGGAGCTGTTTTTT.